Listed below are T cell receptor beta chains from one sample, sequenced in a study of T cell responses to AZD1222 COVID-19 vaccine. The protocol was immunoSEQ multiplex PCR, while the TCRdb copy is restricted to in-frame clones and leaves out a portion. The sample lists about 81,000 clones, roughly 88% seen once, with 3.4% in the top ten. The sample consisted of peripheral blood, taken 28 days after the second AZD1222 dose. The receptors originated from an adult who received the AZD1222 COVID-19 vaccine. Each CDR3 is given with its conserved first and last residue. The order of the fields is V gene, J gene, clone size, D gene, CDR3 DNA, CDR3 protein. The D gene is left open where the match is weak. Some rows mark clone size as missing; the rest say once, few, many or name a class of expanded clone.

V: TRBV7-2
J: TRBJ1-5
size: -
D: -
DNA: TGTGCCAGCAGCCCGGGCAATCAGCCCCAGCATTTT
CDR3: CASSPGNQPQHF

V: TRBV19
J: TRBJ1-5
size: -
D: TRBD1
DNA: TGTGCCAGTAGTTCCCACGCCTCGACAGGGGGTAGCAATCAGCCCCAGCATTTT
CDR3: CASSSHASTGGSNQPQHF

V: TRBV28
J: TRBJ2-2
size: -
D: TRBD1
DNA: TGTGCCAGCAGCCCGGACAGGGGGCCCCCCACCGGGGAGCTGTTTTTT
CDR3: CASSPDRGPPTGELFF

V: TRBV10-3
J: TRBJ1-1
size: -
D: TRBD1
DNA: TGTGCCATCAGGGGACAGGGGGACACTGAAGCTTTCTTT
CDR3: CAIRGQGDTEAFF

V: TRBV7-9
J: TRBJ2-5
size: few
D: TRBD2
DNA: TGTGCCAGCAGCTCACTAGCGGGGGCAGAGACCCAGTACTTC
CDR3: CASSSLAGAETQYF

V: TRBV28
J: TRBJ1-2
size: -
D: -
DNA: TGTGCCGCTCGCCTCAGGGGAGACTATGGCTACACCTTC
CDR3: CAARLRGDYGYTF

V: TRBV5-1
J: TRBJ2-1
size: -
D: TRBD2
DNA: TGCGCCAGCAGCTTAGACGGGGGGGCCCCCTACAATGAGCAGTTCTTC
CDR3: CASSLDGGAPYNEQFF

V: TRBV24-1
J: TRBJ2-2
size: few
D: TRBD1
DNA: TGTGCCACCAGTGATCACAGGGGTGGGTCCGGGGAGCTGTTTTTT
CDR3: CATSDHRGGSGELFF

V: TRBV6-2/TRBV6-3
J: TRBJ1-2
size: -
D: -
DNA: TGTGCCAGCAGTTACTCGTTTATCGACGGACTGCAAAACTATGGCTACACCTTC
CDR3: CASSYSFIDGLQNYGYTF

V: TRBV18
J: TRBJ1-4
size: -
D: -
DNA: TGTGCCAGCTCACCCCAGGAATTAGGGGAAAAACTGTTTTTT
CDR3: CASSPQELGEKLFF

V: TRBV12-5
J: TRBJ1-5
size: -
D: -
DNA: TGTGCTAGTGGTTTGGGGGTCAATCAGCCCCAGCATTTT
CDR3: CASGLGVNQPQHF

V: TRBV3-1/TRBV3-2
J: TRBJ2-7
size: -
D: -
DNA: TGTGCCAGCAGCCAAGCCAGGGCTGTCAACGAGCAGTACTTC
CDR3: CASSQARAVNEQYF

V: TRBV15
J: TRBJ2-1
size: -
D: -
DNA: TGTGCCACCAGCAGAGTCCGGGAGAGGCCAGGGTGGTTCTTC
CDR3: CATSRVRERPGWFF

V: TRBV30
J: TRBJ2-7
size: -
D: TRBD2
DNA: TGTGCCTGTATGGCTAGCGGATCCTACGAGCAGTACTTC
CDR3: CACMASGSYEQYF

V: TRBV14
J: TRBJ1-4
size: -
D: -
DNA: TGTGCCAGCAGCCAAGAGAGAGGGGTTCGGGAAAAACTGTTTTTT
CDR3: CASSQERGVREKLFF

V: TRBV5-4
J: TRBJ2-7
size: -
D: -
DNA: TGTGCCAGCAGCTTGGACCGGGCCCTATACGAGCAGTACTTC
CDR3: CASSLDRALYEQYF

V: TRBV19
J: TRBJ2-1
size: once
D: TRBD2
DNA: TGTGCCAGTAATACGGGAGGGCTAGATGAGCAGTTCTTC
CDR3: CASNTGGLDEQFF

V: TRBV24-1
J: TRBJ1-5
size: -
D: -
DNA: TGTGCCACCAGTGGGCCTGGGGGACCTGATAGCAATCAGCCCCAGCATTTT
CDR3: CATSGPGGPDSNQPQHF

V: TRBV5-1
J: TRBJ1-2
size: -
D: -
DNA: TGCGCCAGCAGCTTACCAGGGGACTCCGATGGCTACACCTTC
CDR3: CASSLPGDSDGYTF

V: TRBV6-5
J: TRBJ1-3
size: -
D: -
DNA: TGTGCCGGCAGGAGGGAGTTGCTCTCTGGAAACACCATATATTTT
CDR3: CAGRRELLSGNTIYF

V: TRBV20-1
J: TRBJ1-2
size: -
D: -
DNA: TGCAGTGCTAGTTTCGGGGGGCTCTATGGCTACACCTTC
CDR3: CSASFGGLYGYTF

V: TRBV7-3
J: TRBJ2-2
size: -
D: TRBD1
DNA: TGTGCCAGCAACGACAGGGGGCACACCGGGGAGCTGTTTTTT
CDR3: CASNDRGHTGELFF

V: TRBV11-2
J: TRBJ2-2
size: -
D: -
DNA: TGTGCCAGCAGCTCCATCAGATCGATTACCACGAACACCGGGGAGCTGTTTTTT
CDR3: CASSSIRSITTNTGELFF

V: TRBV3-1/TRBV3-2
J: TRBJ1-3
size: -
D: -
DNA: TGTGCCAGCAGCCAAGAAGGGACAGGAAACACCATATATTTT
CDR3: CASSQEGTGNTIYF

V: TRBV6-5
J: TRBJ1-4
size: -
D: TRBD1
DNA: TGTGCCAGCAGACGAACAGGGGGAACTAATGAAAAACTGTTTTTT
CDR3: CASRRTGGTNEKLFF

V: TRBV7-9
J: TRBJ2-7
size: -
D: TRBD1
DNA: TGTGCCAGCAGCTCGGCGGGCGGGACAGGGGACGAGCAGTACTTC
CDR3: CASSSAGGTGDEQYF

V: TRBV27
J: TRBJ2-7
size: -
D: TRBD1
DNA: TGTGCCAGCAGTGCTCCGGGACAGGGGGCTAATTACGAGCAGTACTTC
CDR3: CASSAPGQGANYEQYF

V: TRBV28
J: TRBJ2-7
size: -
D: -
DNA: TGTGCCAGTACCCCCGGACAGACCCATACCTACGAGCAGTACTTC
CDR3: CASTPGQTHTYEQYF

V: TRBV9
J: TRBJ1-5
size: -
D: -
DNA: TGTGCCAGCAGCGTAGAAGGGAATGAACACCAGCCCCAGCATTTT
CDR3: CASSVEGNEHQPQHF

V: TRBV4-1
J: TRBJ1-1
size: -
D: -
DNA: TGCGCCAGCAGCCAGTCGGATGGGAGAATGGTAGCTTTCTTT
CDR3: CASSQSDGRMVAFF

V: TRBV28
J: TRBJ1-6
size: few
D: TRBD1
DNA: TGTGCCAGCAGTTCCTTACAGGGGTCACCCCTCCACTTT
CDR3: CASSSLQGSPLHF

V: TRBV7-9
J: TRBJ1-1
size: -
D: TRBD1
DNA: TGTGCCAGCAGCTTAGTAGGGACAGGGGAAACTGAAGCTTTCTTT
CDR3: CASSLVGTGETEAFF

V: TRBV27
J: TRBJ2-2
size: -
D: -
DNA: TGTGCCAGCAGCCGACTCAGGGCGGGGGAGCTGTTTTTT
CDR3: CASSRLRAGELFF

V: TRBV4-1
J: TRBJ1-2
size: -
D: TRBD1
DNA: TGCGCCAGCAGCCCTCTATCGACAGGGAGGGACTATGGCTACACCTTC
CDR3: CASSPLSTGRDYGYTF

V: TRBV3-1/TRBV3-2
J: TRBJ1-2
size: once
D: -
DNA: TGTGCCAGCAGCCAAGATTTACAGTCGACTGTAGCTAACTATGGCTACACCTTC
CDR3: CASSQDLQSTVANYGYTF

V: TRBV7-3
J: TRBJ2-3
size: -
D: -
DNA: TGTGCCAGCAGCTTATCGGCCCAGCAGGCAGATACGCAGTATTTT
CDR3: CASSLSAQQADTQYF

V: TRBV5-6
J: TRBJ1-1
size: -
D: -
DNA: TGTGCCAGCAGTTTTAACCCTCATCGGGGGATGAACACTGAAGCTTTCTTT
CDR3: CASSFNPHRGMNTEAFF

V: TRBV19
J: TRBJ1-5
size: -
D: -
DNA: TGTGCCAGTAGTACCCAAAGTTTTAACAATCAGCCCCAGCATTTT
CDR3: CASSTQSFNNQPQHF

V: TRBV6-6
J: TRBJ2-1
size: -
D: TRBD1
DNA: TGTGCCAGCAGTCGGACAGGGGGCCGAGTAAGCTCCTACAATGAGCAGTTCTTC
CDR3: CASSRTGGRVSSYNEQFF

V: TRBV7-3
J: TRBJ1-2
size: few
D: TRBD1
DNA: TGTGCCAGCAGCTCGACAGGGAGTGTACGTGGCTACACCTTC
CDR3: CASSSTGSVRGYTF

V: TRBV7-2
J: TRBJ2-2
size: -
D: TRBD1
DNA: TGTGCCAGCAGCGACCGGGACAGGGGGCTGGGCACCGGGGAGCTGTTTTTT
CDR3: CASSDRDRGLGTGELFF

V: TRBV28
J: TRBJ1-5
size: -
D: TRBD1
DNA: TGTGCCAGCGGTACGGTGGGACAGCTCAATCAGCCCCAGCATTTT
CDR3: CASGTVGQLNQPQHF

V: TRBV6-5
J: TRBJ1-1
size: once
D: TRBD1
DNA: TGTGCCAGCAGTCCCACTGACAGGGGCCAACCTGAAGCTTTCTTT
CDR3: CASSPTDRGQPEAFF